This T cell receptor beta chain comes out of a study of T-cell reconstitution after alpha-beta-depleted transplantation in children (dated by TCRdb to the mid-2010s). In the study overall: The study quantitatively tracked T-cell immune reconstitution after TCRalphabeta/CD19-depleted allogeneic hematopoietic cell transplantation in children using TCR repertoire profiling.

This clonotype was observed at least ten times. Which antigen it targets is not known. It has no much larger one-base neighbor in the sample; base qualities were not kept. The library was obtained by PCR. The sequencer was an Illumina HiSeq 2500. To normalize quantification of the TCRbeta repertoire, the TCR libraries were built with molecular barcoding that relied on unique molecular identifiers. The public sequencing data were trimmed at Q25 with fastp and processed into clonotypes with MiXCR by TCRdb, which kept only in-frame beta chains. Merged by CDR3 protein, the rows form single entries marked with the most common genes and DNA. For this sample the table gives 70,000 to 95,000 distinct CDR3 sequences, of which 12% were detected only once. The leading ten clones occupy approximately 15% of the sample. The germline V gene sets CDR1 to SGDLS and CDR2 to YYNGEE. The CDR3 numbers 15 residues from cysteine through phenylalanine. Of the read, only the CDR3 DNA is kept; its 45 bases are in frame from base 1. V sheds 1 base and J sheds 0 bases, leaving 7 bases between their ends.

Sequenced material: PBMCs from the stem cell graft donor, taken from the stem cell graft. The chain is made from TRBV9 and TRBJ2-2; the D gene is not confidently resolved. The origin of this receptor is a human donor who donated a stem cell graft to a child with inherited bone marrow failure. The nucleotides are TGTGCCAGCAGCGTATTGCAGACGAACACCGGGGAGCTGTTTTTT. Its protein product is CASSVLQTNTGELFF.